This T cell receptor (beta chain) originates from a study of blood T cells in healthy people across ages. General study points: Expanded clonotype changes were possibly confounded by unknown donor CMV status. Age brought a roughly linear fall in TCR beta diversity measured per million T cells.

A note on this clonotype: The antigen is undetermined.

PCR was performed a second time for about 7 to 12 cycles using a sample-barcoded 5' primer and a J-beta primer mix. Per-sample output comprised a minimum of 2.5 million paired-end reads containing CDR3. TCRdb re-called the 5' RACE reads through MiXCR, storing one row per CDR3 protein. The sample has 750,000 to 950,000 distinct CDR3 sequences; 50% to 65% are singletons. Trimming took 1 base from V and 11 from J, leaving 17 bases between them. This CDR3 region has 14 residues. Every donor provided around 10 milliliters of peripheral blood. The origin of this receptor is a man of 80 years or more in good health. Sequenced sample: blood. This chain uses TRBV12-3 or TRBV12-4 with TRBJ2-5; possibly TRBD2 for D (5 bases). The CDR3, as DNA: TGTGCCAGCAGTTTAGGAATGGGGAGCAATGAGCAGTACTTC. Its translation: CASSLGMGSNEQYF.